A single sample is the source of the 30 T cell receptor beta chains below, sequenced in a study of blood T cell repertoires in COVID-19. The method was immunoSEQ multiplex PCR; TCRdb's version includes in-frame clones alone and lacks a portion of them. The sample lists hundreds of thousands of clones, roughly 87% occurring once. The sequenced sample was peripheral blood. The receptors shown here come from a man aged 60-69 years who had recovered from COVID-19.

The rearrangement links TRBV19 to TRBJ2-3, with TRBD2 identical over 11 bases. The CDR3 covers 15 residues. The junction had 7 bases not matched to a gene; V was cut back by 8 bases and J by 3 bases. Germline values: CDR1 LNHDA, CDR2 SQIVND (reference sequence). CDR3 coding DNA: TGTGCCAGTGGGGTGACTAGCGGGGAAACAGATACGCAGTATTTT. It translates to CASGVTSGETDTQYF. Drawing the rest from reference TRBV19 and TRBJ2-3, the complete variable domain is DGGITQSPKYLFRKEGQNVTLSCEQNLNHDAMYWYRQDPGQGLRLIYYSQIVNDFQKGDIAEGYSVSREKKESFPLTVTSAQKNPTAFYLCASGVTSGETDTQYFGPGTRLTVL.

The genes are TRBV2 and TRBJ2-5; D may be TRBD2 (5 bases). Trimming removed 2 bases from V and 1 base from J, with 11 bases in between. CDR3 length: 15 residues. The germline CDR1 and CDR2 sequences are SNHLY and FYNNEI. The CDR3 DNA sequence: TGTGCCAGCAGTGAAAGAGGACTCTCCCAAGAGACCCAGTACTTC. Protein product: CASSERGLSQETQYF.

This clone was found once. As DNA, the CDR3 is TGTGCCACCGTTCGCTCAGATCCGAGGGATGGCTACACCTTC. Translation: CATVRSDPRDGYTF. The chain recombines TRBV6-5 with TRBJ1-2; no firm D call. The CDR3 is 14 amino acids. Deletions cut 10 bases from V and 6 bases from J, with 21 bases between. Germline values: CDR1 MNHEY, CDR2 SVGAGI.

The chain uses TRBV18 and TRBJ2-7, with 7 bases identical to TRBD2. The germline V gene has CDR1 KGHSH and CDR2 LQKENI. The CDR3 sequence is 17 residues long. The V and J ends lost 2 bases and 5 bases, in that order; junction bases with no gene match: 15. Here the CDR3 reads CASSPSQPGLNNHEQYF. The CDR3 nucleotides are TGTGCCAGCTCACCATCACAACCGGGACTAAACAACCACGAGCAGTACTTC.

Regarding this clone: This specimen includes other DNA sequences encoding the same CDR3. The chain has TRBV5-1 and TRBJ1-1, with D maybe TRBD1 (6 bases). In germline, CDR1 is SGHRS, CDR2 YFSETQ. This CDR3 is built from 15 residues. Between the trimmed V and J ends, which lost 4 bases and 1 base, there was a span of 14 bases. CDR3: CASSRGQGRNTEAFF. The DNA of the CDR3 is TGCGCCAGCAGCCGCGGGCAGGGGAGGAACACTGAAGCTTTCTTT. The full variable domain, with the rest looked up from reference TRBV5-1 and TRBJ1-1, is KAGVTQTPRYLIKTRGQQVTLSCSPISGHRSVSWYQQTPGQGLQFLFEYFSETQRNKGNFPGRFSGRQFSNSRSEMNVSTLELGDSALYLCASSRGQGRNTEAFFGQGTRLTVV.

CDR3 in amino acids: CASSVREVGRWRNTEAFF. The CDR3, as DNA: TGTGCCAGTAGTGTCCGGGAGGTGGGGAGGTGGCGGAACACTGAAGCTTTCTTT. The chain has TRBV19 and TRBJ1-1; the D is unclear. With 5 bases removed from V and 1 base from J, the gap between germline ends came to 23 bases. CDR3 length equals 18 residues. Per the germline V gene, CDR1 is LNHDA and CDR2 is SQIVND (reference sequence). Together with reference TRBV19 and TRBJ1-1, the CDR3 gives the full variable domain: DGGITQSPKYLFRKEGQNVTLSCEQNLNHDAMYWYRQDPGQGLRLIYYSQIVNDFQKGDIAEGYSVSREKKESFPLTVTSAQKNPTAFYLCASSVREVGRWRNTEAFFGQGTRLTVV.

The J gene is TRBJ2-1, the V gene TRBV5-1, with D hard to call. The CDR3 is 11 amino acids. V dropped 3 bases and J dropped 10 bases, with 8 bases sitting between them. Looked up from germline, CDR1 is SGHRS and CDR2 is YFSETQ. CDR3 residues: CASSYALEQFF. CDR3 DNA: TGCGCCAGCAGCTACGCGTTGGAGCAGTTCTTC. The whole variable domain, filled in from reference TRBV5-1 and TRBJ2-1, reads KAGVTQTPRYLIKTRGQQVTLSCSPISGHRSVSWYQQTPGQGLQFLFEYFSETQRNKGNFPGRFSGRQFSNSRSEMNVSTLELGDSALYLCASSYALEQFFGPGTRLTVL.

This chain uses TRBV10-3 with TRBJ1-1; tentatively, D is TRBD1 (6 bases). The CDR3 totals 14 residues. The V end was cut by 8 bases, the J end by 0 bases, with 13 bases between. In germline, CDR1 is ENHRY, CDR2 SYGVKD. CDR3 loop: CAIGAGTMNTEAFF. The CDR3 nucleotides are TGTGCCATCGGGGCCGGGACAATGAACACTGAAGCTTTCTTT.

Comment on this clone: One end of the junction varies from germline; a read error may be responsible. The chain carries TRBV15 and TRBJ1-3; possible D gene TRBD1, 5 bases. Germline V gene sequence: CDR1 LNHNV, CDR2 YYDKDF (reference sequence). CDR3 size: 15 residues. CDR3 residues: CATSRSGRAGNTIYF. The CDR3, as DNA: TGTGCCACCAGCCGCTCAGGCAGGGCTGGGAACACCATATATTTT.

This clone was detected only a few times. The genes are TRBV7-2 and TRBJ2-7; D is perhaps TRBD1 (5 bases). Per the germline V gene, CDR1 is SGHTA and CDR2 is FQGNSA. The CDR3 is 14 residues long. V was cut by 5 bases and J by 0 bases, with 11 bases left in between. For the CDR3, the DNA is TGTGCCAGCAGCGTAACAGGCCACTCCTACGAGCAGTACTTC. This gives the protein CASSVTGHSYEQYF.

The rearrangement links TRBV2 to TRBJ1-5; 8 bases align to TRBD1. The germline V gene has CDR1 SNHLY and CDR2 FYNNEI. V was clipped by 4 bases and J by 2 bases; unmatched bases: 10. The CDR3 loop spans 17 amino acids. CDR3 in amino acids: CASSVSQGAVGNQPQHF. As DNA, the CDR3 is TGTGCCAGCAGTGTAAGTCAGGGGGCGGTCGGCAATCAGCCCCAGCATTTT.

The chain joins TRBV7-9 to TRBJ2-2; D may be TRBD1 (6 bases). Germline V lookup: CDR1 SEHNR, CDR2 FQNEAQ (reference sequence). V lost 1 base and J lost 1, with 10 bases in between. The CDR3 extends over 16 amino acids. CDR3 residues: CASSLVSGQNTGELFF. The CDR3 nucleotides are TGTGCCAGCAGCTTAGTATCGGGACAGAACACCGGGGAGCTGTTTTTT.

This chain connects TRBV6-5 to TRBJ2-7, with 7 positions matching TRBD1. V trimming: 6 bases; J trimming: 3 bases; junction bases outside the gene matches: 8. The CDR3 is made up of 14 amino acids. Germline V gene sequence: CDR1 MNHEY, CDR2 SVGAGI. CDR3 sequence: CASSQTGVYYEQYV. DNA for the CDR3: TGTGCCAGCAGCCAAACAGGGGTCTACTACGAGCAGTACGTC.

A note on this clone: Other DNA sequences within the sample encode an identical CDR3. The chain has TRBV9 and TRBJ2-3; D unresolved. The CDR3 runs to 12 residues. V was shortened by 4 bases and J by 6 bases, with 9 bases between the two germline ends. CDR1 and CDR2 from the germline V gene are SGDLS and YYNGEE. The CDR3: CASSPQADTQYF. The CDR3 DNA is TGTGCCAGCAGCCCCCAAGCGGATACGCAGTATTTT.

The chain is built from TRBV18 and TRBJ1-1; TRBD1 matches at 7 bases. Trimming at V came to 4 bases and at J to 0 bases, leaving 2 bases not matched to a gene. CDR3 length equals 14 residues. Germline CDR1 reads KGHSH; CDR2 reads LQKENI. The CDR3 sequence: CASSLQGLNTEAFF. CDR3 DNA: TGTGCCAGCTCACTACAGGGGTTGAACACTGAAGCTTTCTTT.

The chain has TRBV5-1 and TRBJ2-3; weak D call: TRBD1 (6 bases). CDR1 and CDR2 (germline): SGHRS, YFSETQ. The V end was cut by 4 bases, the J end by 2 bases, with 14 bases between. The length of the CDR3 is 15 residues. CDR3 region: CASSQGMLITDTQYF. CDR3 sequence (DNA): TGCGCCAGCAGCCAGGGGATGTTGATCACAGATACGCAGTATTTT. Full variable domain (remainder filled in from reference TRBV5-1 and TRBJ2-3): KAGVTQTPRYLIKTRGQQVTLSCSPISGHRSVSWYQQTPGQGLQFLFEYFSETQRNKGNFPGRFSGRQFSNSRSEMNVSTLELGDSALYLCASSQGMLITDTQYFGPGTRLTVL.

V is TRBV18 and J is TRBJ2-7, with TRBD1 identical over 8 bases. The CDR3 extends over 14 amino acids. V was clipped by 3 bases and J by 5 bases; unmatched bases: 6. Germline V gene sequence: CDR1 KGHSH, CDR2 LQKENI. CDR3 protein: CASSPWGQVNEQYV. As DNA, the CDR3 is TGTGCCAGCTCACCCTGGGGACAGGTCAACGAGCAGTACGTC.

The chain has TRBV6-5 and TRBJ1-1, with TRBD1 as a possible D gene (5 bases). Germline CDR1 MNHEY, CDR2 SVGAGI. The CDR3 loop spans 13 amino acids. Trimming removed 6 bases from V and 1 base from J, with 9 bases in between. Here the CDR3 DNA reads TGTGCCAGCAGCGTAGGGGCGAACACTGAAGCTTTCTTT. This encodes CASSVGANTEAFF.

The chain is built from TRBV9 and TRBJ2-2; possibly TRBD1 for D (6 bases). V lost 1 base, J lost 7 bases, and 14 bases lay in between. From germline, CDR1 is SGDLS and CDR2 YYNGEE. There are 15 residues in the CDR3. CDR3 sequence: CASSVLQGTHGELFF. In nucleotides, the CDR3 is TGTGCCAGCAGCGTACTACAGGGAACTCACGGGGAGCTGTTTTTT.

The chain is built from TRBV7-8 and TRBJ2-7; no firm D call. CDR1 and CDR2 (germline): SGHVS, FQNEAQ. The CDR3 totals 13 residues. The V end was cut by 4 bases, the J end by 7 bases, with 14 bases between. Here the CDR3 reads CASSSTLLSEQYF. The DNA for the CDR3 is TGTGCCAGCAGCTCTACCCTCCTATCGGAGCAGTACTTC.

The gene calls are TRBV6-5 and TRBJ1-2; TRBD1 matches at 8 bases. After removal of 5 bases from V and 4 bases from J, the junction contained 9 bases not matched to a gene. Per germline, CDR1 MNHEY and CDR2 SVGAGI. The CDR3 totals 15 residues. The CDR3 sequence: CASSTGAGGPYGYTF. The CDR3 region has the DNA TGTGCCAGCAGTACGGGAGCAGGGGGCCCCTATGGCTACACCTTC.

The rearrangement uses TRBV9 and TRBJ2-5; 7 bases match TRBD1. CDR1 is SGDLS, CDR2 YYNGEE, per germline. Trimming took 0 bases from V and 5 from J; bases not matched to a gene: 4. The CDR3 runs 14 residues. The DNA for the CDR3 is TGTGCCAGCAGCGTAGGGGACAGTTTGGAGACCCAGTACTTC. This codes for CASSVGDSLETQYF. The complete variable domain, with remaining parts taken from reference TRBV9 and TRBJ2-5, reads DSGVTQTPKHLITATGQRVTLRCSPRSGDLSVYWYQQSLDQGLQFLIQYYNGEERAKGNILERFSAQQFPDLHSELNLSSLELGDSALYFCASSVGDSLETQYFGPGTRLLVL.

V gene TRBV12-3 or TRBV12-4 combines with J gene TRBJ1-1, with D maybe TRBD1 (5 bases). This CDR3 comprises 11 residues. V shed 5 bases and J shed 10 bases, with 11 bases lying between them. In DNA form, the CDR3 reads TGTGCCAGCAGTCTGGGGGGGGGAGCTTTCTTT. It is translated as CASSLGGGAFF.

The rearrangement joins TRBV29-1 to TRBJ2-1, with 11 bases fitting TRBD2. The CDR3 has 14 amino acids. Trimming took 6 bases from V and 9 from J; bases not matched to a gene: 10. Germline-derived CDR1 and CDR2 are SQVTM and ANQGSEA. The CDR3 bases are TGCAGCGTCAGGGTAGCGGGGGGGCTCGGTGAGCAGTTCTTC. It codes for CSVRVAGGLGEQFF.

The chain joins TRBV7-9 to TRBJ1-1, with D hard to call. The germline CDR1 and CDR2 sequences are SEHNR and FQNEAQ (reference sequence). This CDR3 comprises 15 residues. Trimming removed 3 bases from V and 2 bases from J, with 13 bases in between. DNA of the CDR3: TGTGCCAGCAGCTTCCTTGAACTACGCAACACTGAAGCTTTCTTT. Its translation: CASSFLELRNTEAFF.

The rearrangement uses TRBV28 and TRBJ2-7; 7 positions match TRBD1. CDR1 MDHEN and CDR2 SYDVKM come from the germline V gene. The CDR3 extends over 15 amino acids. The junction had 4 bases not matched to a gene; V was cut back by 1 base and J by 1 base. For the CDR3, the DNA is TGTGCCAGCAGTTTATCAAGGACAGGTTCCTACGAGCAGTACTTC. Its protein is CASSLSRTGSYEQYF. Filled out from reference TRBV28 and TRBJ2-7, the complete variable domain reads DVKVTQSSRYLVKRTGEKVFLECVQDMDHENMFWYRQDPGLGLRLIYFSYDVKMKEKGDIPEGYSVSREKKERFSLILESASTNQTSMYLCASSLSRTGSYEQYFGPGTRLTVT.

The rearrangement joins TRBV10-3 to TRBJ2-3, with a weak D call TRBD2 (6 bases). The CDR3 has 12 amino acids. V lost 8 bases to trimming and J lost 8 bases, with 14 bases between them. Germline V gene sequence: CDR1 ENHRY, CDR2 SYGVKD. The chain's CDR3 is CAILRGPGTQYF. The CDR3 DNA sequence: TGTGCCATCCTGCGGGGCCCAGGTACGCAGTATTTT.

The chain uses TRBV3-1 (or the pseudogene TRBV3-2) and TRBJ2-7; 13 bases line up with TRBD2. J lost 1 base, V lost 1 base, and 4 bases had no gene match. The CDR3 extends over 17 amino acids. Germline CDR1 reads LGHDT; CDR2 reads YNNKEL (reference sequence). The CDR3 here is CASSQGTSGGGSYEQYF. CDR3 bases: TGTGCCAGCAGCCAAGGGACTAGCGGGGGTGGGTCCTACGAGCAGTACTTC.

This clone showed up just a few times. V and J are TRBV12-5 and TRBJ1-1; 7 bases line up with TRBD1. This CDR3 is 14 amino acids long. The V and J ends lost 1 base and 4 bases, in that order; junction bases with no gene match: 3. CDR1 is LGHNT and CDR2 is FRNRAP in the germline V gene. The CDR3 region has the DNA TGTGCTAGTGGTTTGGAGGGGGCGAGCACTGAAGCTTTCTTT. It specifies CASGLEGASTEAFF.

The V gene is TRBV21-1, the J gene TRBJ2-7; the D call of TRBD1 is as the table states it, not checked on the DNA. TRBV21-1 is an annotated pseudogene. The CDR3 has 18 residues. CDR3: CASTKSERVQGMDYEQYV. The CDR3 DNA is TGTGCCAGCACTAAATCGGAGCGAGTACAGGGGATGGACTACGAGCAGTACGTC.